Following are 27 T cell receptor beta chains from one sample sequenced in a study of PD-1 blockade in mismatch repair-deficient tumors. Some clones are missing from TCRdb's copy, which holds only in-frame ones; the method was immunoSEQ multiplex PCR. This sample has roughly 79,000 clones, with approximately 81% found just once. Sequences were derived from peripheral blood, sampled 44 weeks after starting pembrolizumab. The receptor set was obtained from an adult with mismatch repair-deficient cancer.

The chain uses TRBV29-1 and TRBJ1-4; 8 bases are shared with TRBD1. The CDR3 has 13 residues. Losses at the gene ends were 6 bases for V and 5 bases for J; bases not matched to a gene: 5. Germline V CDR1 and CDR2: SQVTM, ANQGSEA. CDR3 loop: CSVGYRGNEKLFF. CDR3 bases: TGCAGCGTGGGGTACAGGGGGAATGAAAAACTGTTTTTT.

V gene TRBV7-9 combines with J gene TRBJ2-5; D remains ambiguous. The V gene's germline CDR1 is SEHNR and CDR2 FQNEAQ (reference sequence). The CDR3 is made up of 14 amino acids. With 5 bases removed from V and 2 bases from J, the gap between germline ends came to 12 bases. DNA for the CDR3: TGTGCCAGCAGCCCGCTGGGGATTCAAGAGACCCAGTACTTC. It is translated as CASSPLGIQETQYF.

Of note for this clone: Additional DNA sequences in this sample encode the identical CDR3. This chain joins TRBV12-5 and TRBJ2-5, with unresolved D. The V end lost 2 bases, the J end lost 7 bases, and 8 bases lay between the germline ends. The CDR3 is 12 residues long. CDR1 and CDR2 from the germline V gene are LGHNT and FRNRAP. The CDR3 DNA sequence: TGTGCTAGTGGTTTGACACCAAGGACCCAGTACTTC. This codes for CASGLTPRTQYF.

The rearrangement uses TRBV11-2 and TRBJ1-3; D ambiguous. Germline CDR1 and CDR2: SGHAT and FQNNGV. The CDR3 loop spans 13 amino acids. V gave up 5 bases and J gave up 4 bases, with 9 bases separating them. CDR3 nucleotide sequence: TGTGCCAGCAGCGGCGGGGTAGGAAACACCATATATTTT. Translating it yields CASSGGVGNTIYF.

V and J are TRBV4-1 and TRBJ2-3, with 9 bases matching TRBD2. This CDR3 has 15 residues. V was clipped by 6 bases and J by 2 bases; unmatched bases: 6. CDR1 is MGHRA and CDR2 is YSYEKL in the germline V gene. The CDR3 protein is CASSRLAGLTDTQYF. The CDR3 DNA sequence: TGCGCCAGCAGTCGCCTAGCGGGACTCACAGATACGCAGTATTTT.

The sample holds one count of this clone. The chain links TRBV4-2 to TRBJ1-1, with D unclear. Germline loops: CDR1 LGHNA, CDR2 YNFKEQ. The CDR3 loop spans 14 amino acids. Between the trimmed V and J ends, which lost 5 bases and 0 bases, there was a span of 10 bases. In DNA, the CDR3 is TGTGCCAGCAGCGCGTGGTCAGTGAACACTGAAGCTTTCTTT. This codes for CASSAWSVNTEAFF.

The chain couples TRBV7-2 to TRBJ1-5, with 8 bases lining up with TRBD1. With 1 base clipped from V and 5 bases from J, the junction kept 4 bases outside the gene matches. Germline CDR1 and CDR2: SGHTA and FQGNSA. This CDR3 is 15 amino acids long. DNA for the CDR3: TGTGCCAGCAGCTTAGTTGACAGGGGAGATCAGCCCCAGCATTTT. This encodes CASSLVDRGDQPQHF. The whole variable domain, filled in from reference TRBV7-2 and TRBJ1-5, reads GAGVSQSPSNKVTEKGKDVELRCDPISGHTALYWYRQSLGQGLEFLIYFQGNSAPDKSGLPSDRFSAERTGGSVSTLTIQRTQQEDSAVYLCASSLVDRGDQPQHFGDGTRLSIL.

V and J are TRBV11-3 and TRBJ2-1; D possibly uses TRBD1 or TRBD2 (5 bases each). This CDR3 is built from 17 residues. V shed 0 bases and J shed 4 bases, with 16 bases lying between them. Germline loops: CDR1 SGHNT, CDR2 YENEEA. The CDR3 DNA reads TGTGCCAGCAGCTTAGATTCCGGGACCACACATTACAATGAGCAGTTCTTC. Its protein product is CASSLDSGTTHYNEQFF.

V and J are TRBV7-9 and TRBJ2-7; D uncertain. CDR1 and CDR2 from the germline V gene are SEHNR and FQNEAQ (reference sequence). CDR3 size: 16 residues. V was pared by 1 base and J by 6 bases, with 19 bases between. DNA of the CDR3: TGTGCCAGCAGCTTAGTCCCTATGCGGCCGCTTTGCGAGCAGTACTTC. This codes for CASSLVPMRPLCEQYF.

The CDR3: CASSESPGYSGNTIYF. In DNA form, the CDR3 reads TGTGCCAGCAGTGAGAGCCCGGGCTACTCTGGAAACACCATATATTTT. The gene calls are TRBV2 and TRBJ1-3, with D hard to call. The CDR3 is 16 residues long. Germline assignment: CDR1 SNHLY and CDR2 FYNNEI. V was shortened by 3 bases and J by 0 bases, with 12 bases between the two germline ends.

V usage is TRBV5-1 and J usage is TRBJ1-3, with no clear D. The length of the CDR3 is 15 residues. CDR1 is SGHRS, CDR2 YFSETQ, per germline. V lost 3 bases and J lost 0, with 10 bases in between. Written as DNA, the CDR3 is TGCGCCAGCAGCTCGGACGGGAGCTCTGGAAACACCATATATTTT. Translating it yields CASSSDGSSGNTIYF. Full variable domain (rest looked up from reference TRBV5-1 and TRBJ1-3): KAGVTQTPRYLIKTRGQQVTLSCSPISGHRSVSWYQQTPGQGLQFLFEYFSETQRNKGNFPGRFSGRQFSNSRSEMNVSTLELGDSALYLCASSSDGSSGNTIYFGEGSWLTVV.

The sample holds one count of this clone. V gene TRBV5-1 combines with J gene TRBJ1-1; D is possibly TRBD1 (5 bases). This CDR3 region has 12 residues. The germline V and J ends were trimmed by 4 bases and 8 bases, with 12 bases remaining between them. The V gene's germline CDR1 is SGHRS and CDR2 YFSETQ. The DNA for the CDR3 is TGCGCCAGCAGCCCTGACAGTTCAGAAGCTTTCTTT. Translation: CASSPDSSEAFF.

This clone was counted only a few times. The chain uses TRBV6-5 and TRBJ2-5; D ambiguous. Germline CDR1 and CDR2: MNHEY and SVGAGI. Trimming removed 5 bases from V and 0 bases from J, with 7 bases in between. The CDR3 covers 13 residues. The CDR3 region is CASSVGYQETQYF. The CDR3 nucleotides read TGTGCCAGCAGTGTGGGTTACCAAGAGACCCAGTACTTC.

The rearrangement joins TRBV5-4 to TRBJ2-1; D unclear. Trimming took 0 bases from V and 7 from J, leaving 11 bases between them. This CDR3 contains 14 residues. Germline V gene lookup returns CDR1 SGHNT and CDR2 YYREEE (reference sequence). CDR3 nucleotide sequence: TGTGCCAGCAGCTTGGCCTCTGACCTAAATGAGCAGTTCTTC. The encoded protein is CASSLASDLNEQFF.

This clone has more than one count but fewer than ten. The chain carries TRBV2 and TRBJ1-2; TRBD1 agrees at 8 bases. CDR1 is SNHLY, CDR2 FYNNEI, per germline. The V gene end was trimmed by 7 bases and the J gene end by 4 bases; junction bases not matched to a gene: 8. CDR3 length: 14 amino acids. The CDR3 region has the DNA TGTGCCAGCATAGGACAGGGCCGTGGCTATGGCTACACCTTC. Encoded protein: CASIGQGRGYGYTF.

The chain joins TRBV9 to TRBJ2-1; the match to TRBD1 covers 8 bases. The germline V gene encodes CDR1 SGDLS and CDR2 YYNGEE. The CDR3 runs 16 residues. V shed 5 bases, J shed 4 bases, and the junction held 11 bases outside the gene matches. CDR3 in amino acids: CASSMTGQGAYNEQFF. CDR3 nucleotide sequence: TGTGCCAGCAGTATGACCGGCCAGGGGGCTTACAATGAGCAGTTCTTC.

The genes are TRBV11-3 and TRBJ2-3; D might be TRBD2 (5 bases). The CDR3 extends over 14 amino acids. Germline V gene sequence: CDR1 SGHNT, CDR2 YENEEA. Trimming cost V 5 bases and J 1 base, with 10 bases left between them. The CDR3 nucleotides read TGTGCCAGCAGCCCCCTTAGCGGCACAGATACGCAGTATTTT. It encodes CASSPLSGTDTQYF.

The count of this clone is one. The CDR3 DNA is TGCGCCAGCAGCTTGGCCCCTACAGGGACCGGGGGCAATCAGCCCCAGCATTTT. This sequence encodes CASSLAPTGTGGNQPQHF. This chain connects TRBV5-1 to TRBJ1-5; the D gene is possibly TRBD1 (6 bases). The CDR3 length is 18 residues. Germline V gives CDR1 SGHRS, CDR2 YFSETQ. The V and J ends lost 0 bases and 2 bases respectively, with 18 bases between them.

This chain joins TRBV28 and TRBJ2-2; 12 bases are a match to TRBD2. With 6 bases clipped from V and 2 bases from J, the junction kept 10 bases outside the gene matches. This CDR3 contains 18 residues. Germline CDR1 reads MDHEN; CDR2 reads SYDVKM. The CDR3 region has the DNA TGTGCCAGCAGAGAAGCGACTAGCGGGAGTGGAAACACCGGGGAGCTGTTTTTT. This sequence encodes CASREATSGSGNTGELFF.

This chain uses TRBV13 with TRBJ2-1, with unresolved D. Germline V gives CDR1 PRHDT, CDR2 FYEKMQ (reference sequence). V dropped 5 bases and J dropped 1 base, with 9 bases sitting between them. The CDR3 totals 14 residues. Here the CDR3 reads CASSQRRSYNEQFF. The CDR3 DNA sequence: TGTGCCAGCAGCCAGCGACGGTCCTACAATGAGCAGTTCTTC.

This sequence joins TRBV5-4 and TRBJ1-3, with a weak D call TRBD1 (6 bases). V lost 4 bases, J lost 4 bases, and 15 bases lay in between. Per germline, CDR1 SGHNT and CDR2 YYREEE (reference sequence). CDR3 length equals 15 residues. CDR3 in DNA: TGTGCCAGCAGCGTAGGACAGACTCAAGGAAACACCATATATTTT. Translated: CASSVGQTQGNTIYF.

This chain connects TRBV5-4 to TRBJ2-7; TRBD2 agrees at 7 bases. The V and J ends lost 0 bases and 2 bases, in that order; junction bases with no gene match: 2. The length of the CDR3 is 14 residues. Germline-derived CDR1 and CDR2 are SGHNT and YYREEE (reference sequence). The CDR3 DNA follows: TGTGCCAGCAGCTTGGAGCGGGGTCCCTACGAGCAGTACTTC. Its protein is CASSLERGPYEQYF. Drawing the rest from reference TRBV5-4 and TRBJ2-7, the complete variable domain is ETGVTQSPTHLIKTRGQQVTLRCSSQSGHNTVSWYQQALGQGPQFIFQYYREEENGRGNFPPRFSGLQFPNYSSELNVNALELDDSALYLCASSLERGPYEQYFGPGTRLTVT.

This clone was counted between two and nine times. J is TRBJ1-1 and V is TRBV2; 9 bases line up with TRBD1. Germline lookup yields CDR1 SNHLY and CDR2 FYNNEI. The CDR3 runs to 14 residues. Trimming at V came to 6 bases and at J to 4 bases, leaving 6 bases not matched to a gene. The CDR3 sequence is CASSSLTGGTEAFF. DNA for the CDR3: TGTGCCAGCAGCTCGTTGACAGGGGGCACTGAAGCTTTCTTT.

The chain uses TRBV5-1 and TRBJ2-5; D is unclear. Germline assignment: CDR1 SGHRS and CDR2 YFSETQ. The CDR3 is 15 amino acids. V was clipped by 0 bases and J by 2 bases, with 11 bases between them. The CDR3 spells CASSLGVKPQETQYF. Here the CDR3 DNA reads TGCGCCAGCAGCTTGGGGGTCAAGCCACAAGAGACCCAGTACTTC.

This chain joins TRBV27 and TRBJ2-7, with D unclear. Germline V gene data show CDR1 as MNHEY and CDR2 as SMNVEV (reference sequence). The CDR3 is 13 residues long. Trimming removed 0 bases from V and 5 bases from J, with 8 bases in between. The CDR3 DNA sequence: TGTGCCAGCAGTTTATCTTCCGGAAACGAGCAGTACTTC. Its protein product is CASSLSSGNEQYF.

This chain joins TRBV19 and TRBJ2-5; D may correspond to TRBD1 or TRBD2 (5 bases each). There are 16 residues in the CDR3. Germline assignment: CDR1 LNHDA and CDR2 SQIVND (reference sequence). V was cut by 3 bases and J by 5 bases, with 19 bases left in between. The CDR3 nucleotides read TGTGCCAGTAGTATCGGGGCGTCGGTTTATCGGGAGACCCAGTACTTC. Protein: CASSIGASVYRETQYF.

V is TRBV6-4 and J is TRBJ2-2; no definite D call. The CDR3 runs to 14 residues. The germline gives CDR1 MRHNA, CDR2 SNTAGT. Trimming shortened V by 6 bases and J by 1 base, and 9 bases separated the two germline ends. The CDR3 loop reads CASSSDLNTGELFF. The DNA of the CDR3 is TGTGCCAGCAGCTCCGACTTGAACACCGGGGAGCTGTTTTTT.